A single sample gave rise to the 19 T cell receptor beta chains below, sequenced in a study of T-cell memory formation after mild COVID-19. TCRdb processed the 5' RACE reads anew with MiXCR; each CDR3 protein has one entry. Here the sample spans 500,000 to 650,000 distinct CDR3 sequences, less than 25% being singletons. Sequencing input: PBMCs or a T cell subset sorted from them (not recorded which). Receptor source: an adult woman who had mild COVID-19 (a few samples of this study predate the infection). Cell type and time point are not known.

This clonotype occurred a few times. V usage is TRBV5-5 and J usage is TRBJ1-2, with TRBD1 matching 12 bases. The CDR3 sequence is 14 residues long. The germline V gene encodes CDR1 SGHKS and CDR2 YYEKEE (reference sequence). V trimming: 0 bases; J trimming: 7 bases; junction bases outside the gene matches: 1. CDR3 sequence reads: CASSLVGQGAGYTF. The CDR3 nucleotides read TGTGCCAGCAGCTTGGTGGGACAGGGGGCTGGCTACACCTTC.

This clonotype was picked up a small number of times. The rearrangement uses TRBV3-1 and TRBJ2-7; TRBD2 matches at 8 bases. From germline, CDR1 is LGHDT and CDR2 YNNKEL (reference sequence). The J segment lost 6 bases and the V segment lost 3 bases, leaving 4 bases of the junction unmatched. The CDR3 is 13 residues long. DNA of the CDR3: TGTGCCAGCAGCCAGAGCGGGAGAGGCGAGCAGTACTTC. Translating it yields CASSQSGRGEQYF.

This chain connects TRBV12-3 or TRBV12-4 to TRBJ1-1, with 8 bases fitting TRBD1. V shed 3 bases and J 1 base; nucleotides not matched to a gene: 4. The CDR3 consists of 15 residues. Here the CDR3 reads CASSFRTGRNTEAFF. The CDR3 nucleotides read TGTGCCAGCAGTTTCCGGACAGGGAGGAACACTGAAGCTTTCTTT.

The chain couples TRBV5-6 to TRBJ2-1; D is unresolved. Germline loops: CDR1 SGHDT, CDR2 YYEEEE. V lost 4 bases and J 2 bases, leaving 10 bases between the germline ends. This CDR3 contains 14 residues. The CDR3 DNA follows: TGTGCCAGCAGCCAGGCCAGCGCCTACAATGAGCAGTTCTTC. It yields the protein CASSQASAYNEQFF.

This clonotype was counted a single time. This rearrangement joins TRBV6-2 or TRBV6-3 to TRBJ1-2, with TRBD1 matching over 9 bases. Trimming took 6 bases from V and 12 from J; bases not matched to a gene: 8. The germline CDR1 and CDR2 sequences are MNHEY and SVGEGT. The CDR3 totals 12 residues. The CDR3 DNA reads as TGTGCCAGCAGCGACACTCGGGACAGGGACACCTTC. It yields the protein CASSDTRDRDTF.

The rearrangement joins TRBV6-6 to TRBJ1-2; no definite D call. Germline CDR1 and CDR2: MNHNY and SVGAGI (reference sequence). V lost 7 bases, J lost 8 bases, and 14 bases lay in between. The CDR3 is 12 amino acids. CDR3 nucleotides: TGTGCCAGCACCCCGGGTGACTCGGGCTACACCTTC. Its translation: CASTPGDSGYTF.

In its sample, this clonotype was seen many times. This chain connects TRBV5-1 to TRBJ1-2; D may be TRBD1 (5 bases). V gave up 4 bases and J gave up 3 bases, with 13 bases separating them. The CDR3 loop spans 14 amino acids. The germline CDR1 and CDR2 sequences are SGHRS and YFSETQ. The CDR3 region is CASSPGGMDYGYTF. CDR3 bases: TGCGCCAGCAGCCCTGGGGGTATGGACTATGGCTACACCTTC.

The J gene is TRBJ1-2, the V gene TRBV5-1; D possibly corresponds to TRBD1 (5 bases). The CDR3 is made up of 14 amino acids. Germline CDR1 is SGHRS and CDR2 is YFSETQ. V gave up 0 bases and J gave up 4 bases, with 10 bases separating them. The CDR3, as DNA: TGCGCCAGCAGCTTGGAGGCAGGGTTCTATGGCTACACCTTC. Protein product: CASSLEAGFYGYTF.

This clonotype was counted a few times. This chain connects TRBV7-9 to TRBJ2-3; no clear D gene. V lost 5 bases and J lost 0, with 12 bases in between. The CDR3 loop spans 15 amino acids. In germline, CDR1 is SEHNR, CDR2 FQNEAQ (reference sequence). The CDR3 DNA follows: TGTGCCAGCAGCCCCGCAGCGCCTAGCACAGATACGCAGTATTTT. It yields the protein CASSPAAPSTDTQYF.

The rearrangement links TRBV5-1 to TRBJ2-5, with a possible D match to TRBD1 (5 bases). Germline V gene lookup returns CDR1 SGHRS and CDR2 YFSETQ. This CDR3 is 14 amino acids long. Trimming took 3 bases from V and 7 from J, leaving 16 bases between them. Here the CDR3 reads CASSSSLGPATQYF. The DNA of the CDR3 is TGCGCCAGCAGCTCAAGCTTGGGGCCAGCGACCCAGTACTTC.

The chain combines TRBV12-3 or TRBV12-4 with TRBJ1-2; possible D gene TRBD1, 6 bases. CDR3 length equals 12 residues. Deletions cut 6 bases from V and 4 bases from J, with 9 bases between. As DNA, the CDR3 is TGTGCCAGCAGGGGGGCACTCTATGGCTACACCTTC. It yields the protein CASRGALYGYTF.

Only a few counts were recorded for this clonotype. The chain has TRBV9 and TRBJ1-4; D gene ambiguous. This CDR3 contains 14 residues. V dropped 4 bases and J dropped 5 bases, with 12 bases sitting between them. Looked up from germline, CDR1 is SGDLS and CDR2 is YYNGEE. CDR3 in amino acids: CASSPLGRNEKLFF. CDR3 in DNA: TGTGCCAGCAGCCCCCTCGGACGGAATGAAAAACTGTTTTTT.

V gene TRBV4-3 combines with J gene TRBJ1-1; D gene unclear. This CDR3 comprises 15 residues. V was trimmed by 4 bases and J by 0 bases, leaving 12 bases between them. Germline V CDR1 and CDR2: LGHNA, YSLEER. The CDR3 DNA reads as TGCGCCAGCAGCCTAGGACCCATCTTGAACACTGAAGCTTTCTTT. It codes for CASSLGPILNTEAFF.

J is TRBJ2-1 and V is TRBV9, with 14 bases lining up with TRBD2. After removal of 3 bases from V and 1 base from J, the junction contained 12 bases not matched to a gene. This CDR3 has 20 amino acids. Looked up from germline, CDR1 is SGDLS and CDR2 is YYNGEE. The CDR3 coding sequence is TGTGCCAGCAGCGCCCGACCGGGACTAGCGGGAGAAAGATCCTACAATGAGCAGTTCTTC. Protein: CASSARPGLAGERSYNEQFF.

A few counts support this clonotype. V gene TRBV3-1 combines with J gene TRBJ2-2, with a tentative D call TRBD1 (6 bases). CDR1 and CDR2 from the germline V gene are LGHDT and YNNKEL (reference sequence). The CDR3 is 17 residues long. Deletions cut 4 bases from V and 1 base from J, with 16 bases between. This chain's CDR3 is CASSPPAGERNTGELFF. The CDR3 DNA reads TGTGCCAGCAGCCCTCCAGCAGGGGAAAGGAACACCGGGGAGCTGTTTTTT.

The V and J genes are TRBV6-5 and TRBJ1-2; no reliable D call. V shed 4 bases and J shed 8 bases, with 14 bases lying between them. The CDR3 runs 13 residues. The germline gives CDR1 MNHEY, CDR2 SVGAGI. The CDR3 reads CASSWYGGEGYTF. The CDR3 DNA sequence: TGTGCCAGCAGTTGGTACGGCGGGGAGGGCTACACCTTC.

This clonotype was detected a few times. The chain couples TRBV20-1 to TRBJ1-2; TRBD1 aligns across 7 bases. J was trimmed by 4 bases and V by 4 bases; bases with no gene match: 9. In germline, CDR1 is DFQATT, CDR2 SNEGSKA (reference sequence). There are 14 residues in the CDR3. The CDR3 DNA follows: TGCAGTGCTATGCGACAGGGCCGACGCTATGGCTACACCTTC. It codes for CSAMRQGRRYGYTF.

This clonotype was seen a few times. The genes are TRBV29-1 and TRBJ2-7, with a weak D call TRBD2 (5 bases). Trimming pared 2 bases from V and 3 bases from J, leaving 14 bases between. The CDR3 sequence is 14 residues long. Germline CDR1 and CDR2: SQVTM and ANQGSEA. The CDR3 is CSVEQRLGGYEQYF. The CDR3 coding sequence is TGCAGCGTTGAACAGAGATTAGGAGGCTACGAGCAGTACTTC.

The chain employs TRBV10-3 and TRBJ1-5; 8 bases are shared with TRBD1. V gave up 5 bases and J gave up 3 bases; unmatched junction bases: 3. Germline V gene sequence: CDR1 ENHRY, CDR2 SYGVKD. The CDR3 consists of 14 residues. The CDR3 nucleotides are TGTGCCATCAGTCGGACAGGGACCAATCAGCCCCAGCATTTT. It codes for CAISRTGTNQPQHF.